This T cell receptor beta chain was recorded in a study of blood T cells in healthy people across ages. A second PCR of roughly 6 to 12 cycles used a sample-barcoded 5' primer and a J-beta primer mix. Via MiXCR, TCRdb re-called the 5' RACE reads, giving one row per CDR3 protein. The sample includes some 930,000 distinct CDR3 sequences, almost 30% of them seen just once. The CDR3 is 15 amino acids. The ends were cut back, 4 bases at V and 1 base at J, with 13 bases in the middle. This clonotype has more than one count but fewer than ten. Separately, the same data were catalogued under a study of T cells of mothers and their children.

J is TRBJ1-1 and V is TRBV12-3 or TRBV12-4; TRBD1 might be the D (6 bases). The sequence derives from a woman in her forties in good health. Material for sequencing was blood. The CDR3 DNA follows: TGTGCCAGCAGTTCAACGCCGACAGGGAACACTGAAGCTTTCTTT. Translating it yields CASSSTPTGNTEAFF.